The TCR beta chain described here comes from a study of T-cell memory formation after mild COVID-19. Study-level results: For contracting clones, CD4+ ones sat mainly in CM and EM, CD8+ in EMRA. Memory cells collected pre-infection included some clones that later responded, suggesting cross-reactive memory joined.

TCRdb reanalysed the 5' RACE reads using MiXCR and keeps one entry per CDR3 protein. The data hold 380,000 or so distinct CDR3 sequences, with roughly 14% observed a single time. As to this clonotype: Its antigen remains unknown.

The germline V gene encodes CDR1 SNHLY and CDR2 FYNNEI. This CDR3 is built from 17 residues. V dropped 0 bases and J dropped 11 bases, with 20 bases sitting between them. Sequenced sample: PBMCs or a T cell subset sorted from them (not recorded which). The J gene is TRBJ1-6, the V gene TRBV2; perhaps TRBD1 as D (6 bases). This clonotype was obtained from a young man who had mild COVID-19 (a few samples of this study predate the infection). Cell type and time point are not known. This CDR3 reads CASSEADWGAGNPPLHF. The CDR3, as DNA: TGTGCCAGCAGTGAAGCGGATTGGGGGGCTGGCAATCCACCCCTCCACTTT.